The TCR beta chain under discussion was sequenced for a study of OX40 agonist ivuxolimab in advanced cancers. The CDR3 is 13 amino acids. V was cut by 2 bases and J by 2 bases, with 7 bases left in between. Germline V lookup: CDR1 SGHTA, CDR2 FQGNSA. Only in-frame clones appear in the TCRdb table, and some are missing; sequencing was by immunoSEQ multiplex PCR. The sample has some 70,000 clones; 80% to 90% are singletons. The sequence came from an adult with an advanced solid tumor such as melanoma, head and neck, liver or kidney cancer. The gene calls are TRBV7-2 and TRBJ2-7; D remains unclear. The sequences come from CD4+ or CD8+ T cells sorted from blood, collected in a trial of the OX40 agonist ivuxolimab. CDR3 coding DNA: TGTGCCAGCAGCTTAAGTAGGACCTACGAGCAGTACTTC. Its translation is CASSLSRTYEQYF. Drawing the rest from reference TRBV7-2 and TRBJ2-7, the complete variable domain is GAGVSQSPSNKVTEKGKDVELRCDPISGHTALYWYRQSLGQGLEFLIYFQGNSAPDKSGLPSDRFSAERTGGSVSTLTIQRTQQEDSAVYLCASSLSRTYEQYFGPGTRLTVT.